This is a list of T cell receptor beta chains from one sample in a study of Ad26.COV2.S vaccination and SARS-CoV-2 variants. Repertoires were generated with immunoSEQ multiplex PCR, while TCRdb's copy carries only in-frame clones and drops some. In the table there are more than 350,000 clones, around 90% of which are singletons. The input for sequencing was peripheral blood, taken in a trial of Ad26.COV2.S vaccine versus placebo. Receptors originate from a person between 18 and 65 years old who received the Ad26.COV2.S COVID-19 vaccine or a placebo. Each CDR3 is given with its conserved first and last residue. D genes are given only for firm matches. Size values are once, few and many counts, or a class for expanded clones, and some rows have none.

len	v_gene	j_gene	abundance	d_gene	CDR3aa	CDR3nt
15	TRBV6-5	TRBJ2-5	NA	NA	CASSLGRGSQETQYF	TGTGCCAGCAGCCTCGGAAGAGGGAGCCAAGAGACCCAGTACTTC
13	TRBV12-3/TRBV12-4	TRBJ2-3	NA	NA	CASSPGLPDTQYF	TGTGCCAGCAGTCCGGGACTGCCAGATACGCAGTATTTT
16	TRBV19	TRBJ1-4	NA	NA	CASSVRDKRDHEKLFF	TGTGCCAGTAGTGTCCGGGACAAAAGAGATCATGAAAAACTGTTTTTT
16	TRBV5-6	TRBJ2-1	NA	NA	CASSLSGGGSINEQFF	TGTGCCAGCAGCTTATCCGGCGGGGGCTCGATCAATGAGCAGTTCTTC
13	TRBV6-5	TRBJ1-2	NA	NA	CASSYEESYGYTF	TGTGCCAGCAGTTACGAGGAATCCTATGGCTACACCTTC
17	TRBV6-2/TRBV6-3	TRBJ1-5	NA	NA	CASSIDRTRLSNQPQHF	TGTGCCAGCAGTATAGACAGGACCCGATTAAGCAATCAGCCCCAGCATTTT
11	TRBV6-2/TRBV6-3	TRBJ2-1	NA	NA	CASSERNEQFF	TGTGCCAGCAGCGAAAGGAATGAGCAGTTCTTC
16	TRBV11-2	TRBJ2-1	NA	TRBD1	CASSPGEQGLDNEQFF	TGTGCCAGCAGCCCCGGGGAACAGGGGTTGGACAATGAGCAGTTCTTC
14	TRBV29-1	TRBJ2-5	NA	NA	CSVEGTEGWETQYF	TGCAGCGTTGAAGGGACAGAGGGCTGGGAGACCCAGTACTTC
15	TRBV18	TRBJ1-2	NA	NA	CASSPPYTQNYGYTF	TGTGCCAGCTCACCACCGTACACGCAGAACTATGGCTACACCTTC
14	TRBV15	TRBJ1-1	NA	TRBD1	CATSREQGAYEAFF	TGTGCCACCAGCAGAGAGCAGGGGGCTTATGAAGCTTTCTTT
13	TRBV11-2	TRBJ2-3	NA	NA	CASSSSLGTLQYF	TGTGCCAGCAGCTCCTCCCTCGGGACTTTGCAGTATTTT
17	TRBV7-9	TRBJ1-1	once	NA	CASTNVPGGARVTEAFF	TGTGCCAGCACCAATGTTCCGGGGGGGGCGCGGGTCACTGAAGCTTTCTTT
16	TRBV18	TRBJ2-5	NA	TRBD1	CASSLGQGYSIETQYF	TGTGCCAGCTCACTTGGACAGGGGTATAGTATCGAGACCCAGTACTTC
14	TRBV4-1	TRBJ2-1	NA	TRBD2	CASSPGLADNEQFF	TGCGCCAGCAGCCCGGGACTAGCGGACAATGAGCAGTTCTTC
15	TRBV7-2	TRBJ2-7	NA	NA	CASRLSHGPSNEQYF	TGTGCCAGCAGGTTATCCCACGGTCCCTCGAACGAGCAGTACTTC
16	TRBV7-2	TRBJ2-1	NA	TRBD2	CASSTASGTAYNEQFF	TGTGCCAGCAGCACCGCCAGCGGGACCGCGTACAATGAGCAGTTCTTC
14	TRBV2	TRBJ1-2	NA	NA	CASSDFSGVYGYTF	TGTGCCAGCAGTGACTTCTCGGGGGTCTATGGCTACACCTTC
18	TRBV19	TRBJ1-2	NA	TRBD1	CASSMRPGTGGNNYGYTF	TGTGCCAGTAGTATGAGACCTGGGACAGGGGGAAATAACTATGGCTACACCTTC
15	TRBV2	TRBJ1-4	NA	TRBD1	CASSEVGQGGEKLFF	TGTGCCAGCAGTGAAGTCGGACAGGGCGGCGAAAAACTGTTTTTT
13	TRBV12-3/TRBV12-4	TRBJ2-7	once	TRBD1	CASSQGQTYEQYF	TGTGCCAGCAGCCAGGGACAGACCTACGAGCAGTACTTC
14	TRBV6-5	TRBJ1-6	NA	NA	CASSYTGIDSPLHF	TGTGCCAGCAGTTACACAGGCATAGATTCACCCCTCCACTTT
13	TRBV7-9	TRBJ2-1	NA	TRBD2	CASSFGTRNEQFF	TGTGCCAGCAGCTTTGGGACTAGAAATGAGCAGTTCTTC
12	TRBV12-3/TRBV12-4	TRBJ1-2	NA	NA	CASSLRWEGYTF	TGTGCCAGCAGTTTAAGGTGGGAAGGCTACACCTTC
14	TRBV11-2	TRBJ2-2	NA	NA	CASSSLTNTGELFF	TGTGCCAGCAGCTCCCTGACTAACACCGGGGAGCTGTTTTTT
14	TRBV29-1	TRBJ1-1	NA	TRBD1	CSVDTGGSITEAFF	TGCAGCGTTGATACAGGGGGCAGTATCACTGAAGCTTTCTTT
17	TRBV12-5	TRBJ1-1	few	NA	CASGLKTTGIRGTEAFF	TGTGCTAGTGGTTTGAAGACGACAGGAATAAGGGGCACTGAAGCTTTCTTT
15	TRBV27	TRBJ1-2	NA	TRBD1	CASSLSRQGRDGYTF	TGTGCCAGCAGTTTATCGAGACAGGGGCGGGATGGCTACACCTTC
15	TRBV18	TRBJ2-5	NA	NA	CASSPGKPRWETQYF	TGTGCCAGCTCACCCGGGAAGCCTCGTTGGGAGACCCAGTACTTC